The 3 T cell receptor beta chains listed next were all sequenced from one sample in a study of blood T cell repertoires in COVID-19. Here immunoSEQ multiplex PCR was the method, and the copy in TCRdb shows in-frame clones only, minus some. The sample shows approximately 200,000 clones, just under 90% of them seen only once. The specimen was peripheral blood. The receptor source for this set is a man aged 55 to 69 who had recovered from COVID-19.

V usage is TRBV3-1 (or the pseudogene TRBV3-2) and J usage is TRBJ1-2; TRBD1 matches at 7 bases. CDR1 and CDR2 (germline): LGHDT, YNNKEL (reference sequence). V was clipped by 1 base and J by 8 bases; unmatched bases: 7. This CDR3 spans 14 amino acids. CDR3 in amino acids: CASSQVGSGGGYTF. In nucleotides, the CDR3 is TGTGCCAGCAGCCAAGTAGGCTCAGGGGGAGGCTACACCTTC.

V usage is TRBV9 and J usage is TRBJ1-1; no clear D gene. With 3 bases removed from V and 7 bases from J, the gap between germline ends came to 13 bases. Germline V gene data show CDR1 as SGDLS and CDR2 as YYNGEE. This CDR3 has 13 amino acids. The CDR3 sequence: CASSGEGHSEAFF. The CDR3 DNA reads as TGTGCCAGCAGCGGAGAGGGCCACAGTGAAGCTTTCTTT.

This clone was recorded a few times. This rearrangement joins TRBV6-4 to TRBJ2-7, with 10 bases matching TRBD2. The CDR3 loop spans 13 amino acids. Germline CDR1 is MRHNA and CDR2 is SNTAGT. Trimming cost V 3 bases and J 9 bases; bases outside gene matches: 5. For the CDR3, the DNA is TGTGCCAGCAGTGAACTAGCGGGAACGGTGCAGTACTTC. Protein product: CASSELAGTVQYF.